These 16 T cell receptor beta chains came from one sample sequenced in a study of T cell changes during pregnancy in multiple sclerosis (dated by TCRdb to about 2019). The protocol used for the library was the immunoSEQ multiplex PCR assay. The source is immuneACCESS, and TCRdb retained only in-frame sequences with V and J called. Part of the clones is not carried over; for the studies checked, unresolved V genes explain less than half of this, and the remainder is unexplained. The sample includes fewer than 85,000 clones, with roughly 92% observed a single time. Approximately 1.6% of the sample belongs to the ten largest clones. The starting material was peripheral blood, obtained in the first trimester of pregnancy. The receptors come from a female donor in good health, enrolled as a control in a pregnancy study.

The rearrangement uses TRBV7-9 and TRBJ2-7, with 8 bases fitting TRBD1. CDR1 is SEHNR, CDR2 FQNEAQ, per germline (reference sequence). J lost 5 bases, V lost 2 bases, and 8 bases had no gene match. The CDR3 covers 15 residues. The CDR3 DNA is TGTGCCAGCAGCTTAACCGGACAGGGTTCGGACGAGCAGTACTTC. Translated: CASSLTGQGSDEQYF.

This chain uses TRBV27 with TRBJ2-5; 10 nucleotides agree with TRBD2. Germline V gene data show CDR1 as MNHEY and CDR2 as SMNVEV (reference sequence). The CDR3 is 16 residues long. The CDR3 DNA reads TGTCCCCAAACCAGACTAGCGGGCAGAATGTGGGAGACCCAGTACTTC. Its protein is CPQTRLAGRMWETQYF.

The V and J genes are TRBV6-6 and TRBJ1-1; D is possibly TRBD1 (5 bases). Per the germline V gene, CDR1 is MNHNY and CDR2 is SVGAGI (reference sequence). V was trimmed by 5 bases and J by 1 base, leaving 14 bases between them. CDR3 length: 15 residues. The CDR3 bases are TGTGCCAGCAGTGATCTCGGGGGGGAGAACACTGAAGCTTTCTTT. Translated, it gives CASSDLGGENTEAFF.

The V call is TRBV11-2, the J call TRBJ1-3; TRBD1 matches 12 bases. CDR1 and CDR2 from the germline V gene are SGHAT and FQNNGV. V was pared by 6 bases and J by 1 base, with 10 bases of the junction left unmatched. The CDR3 loop spans 18 amino acids. The DNA of the CDR3 is TGTGCCAGCAGTGAGACCGGGACAGGGGGCTGGTCTGGAAACACCATATATTTT. This sequence encodes CASSETGTGGWSGNTIYF.

The chain carries TRBV2 and TRBJ2-7; D might be TRBD2 (5 bases). The CDR3 covers 13 residues. Trimming removed 10 bases at V and 6 bases at J, with 19 bases between. Germline V lookup: CDR1 SNHLY, CDR2 FYNNEI. CDR3 residues: CATEREQDGEQYF. CDR3 in DNA: TGTGCCACTGAAAGGGAGCAAGACGGCGAGCAGTACTTC.

This rearrangement joins TRBV9 to TRBJ1-2, with a tentative D call TRBD1 (5 bases). Germline CDR1 and CDR2: SGDLS and YYNGEE. The CDR3 is 15 residues long. V lost 0 bases and J lost 3, with 12 bases in between. The DNA for the CDR3 is TGTGCCAGCAGCGTAGGGCAGGGCTCTTACTATGGCTACACCTTC. Amino acid sequence: CASSVGQGSYYGYTF.

V is TRBV5-1 and J is TRBJ2-7; 8 positions match TRBD1. The length of the CDR3 is 16 residues. Trimming at V came to 4 bases and at J to 4 bases, leaving 13 bases not matched to a gene. The germline V gene encodes CDR1 SGHRS and CDR2 YFSETQ. The CDR3 DNA reads TGCGCCAGCAGCCTTCTCCCCGGGACAGGCCTGTACGAGCAGTACTTC. Amino acids: CASSLLPGTGLYEQYF.

This clone came up once. V usage is TRBV11-2 and J usage is TRBJ2-5; 11 bases match TRBD2. Germline trimming cut 4 bases from V and 6 bases from J; bases unmatched to any gene: 10. Germline CDR1 SGHAT, CDR2 FQNNGV. This CDR3 has 16 amino acids. The CDR3 spells CASSWTSGLTGKTQYF. In nucleotides, the CDR3 is TGTGCCAGCAGCTGGACTAGCGGGTTGACTGGGAAGACCCAGTACTTC. Using reference TRBV11-2 and TRBJ2-5 for the parts outside the CDR3, the full variable domain is EAGVAQSPRYKIIEKRQSVAFWCNPISGHATLYWYQQILGQGPKLLIQFQNNGVVDDSQLPKDRFSAERLKGVDSTLKIQPAKLEDSAVYLCASSWTSGLTGKTQYFGPGTRLLVL.

The chain uses TRBV6-1 and TRBJ2-7; D might be TRBD1 (5 bases). The germline V gene has CDR1 MNHNS and CDR2 SASEGT. The CDR3 spans 16 residues. V lost 4 bases and J 1 base, leaving 17 bases between the germline ends. The CDR3 DNA reads as TGTGCCAGCAGTGTTGCAGAAATGACAGCGTCCTACGAGCAGTACTTC. It yields the protein CASSVAEMTASYEQYF.

The V and J genes are TRBV11-2 and TRBJ2-1, with 13 bases lining up with TRBD2. Germline CDR1 is SGHAT and CDR2 is FQNNGV. This CDR3 has 16 amino acids. With V trimmed by 5 bases and J by 1 base, 2 bases remained unmatched. The CDR3 region is CASSGLAGVSYNEQFF. The DNA of the CDR3 is TGTGCCAGCAGCGGACTAGCGGGAGTGTCCTACAATGAGCAGTTCTTC. Full variable domain (remainder filled in from reference TRBV11-2 and TRBJ2-1): EAGVAQSPRYKIIEKRQSVAFWCNPISGHATLYWYQQILGQGPKLLIQFQNNGVVDDSQLPKDRFSAERLKGVDSTLKIQPAKLEDSAVYLCASSGLAGVSYNEQFFGPGTRLTVL.

The chain combines TRBV9 with TRBJ2-1; a weak D match, TRBD1 (6 bases). V lost 2 bases and J 6 bases, leaving 15 bases between the germline ends. The germline V gene has CDR1 SGDLS and CDR2 YYNGEE. The CDR3 length is 15 residues. The chain's CDR3 is CASSVRLDSVNEQFF. The DNA of the CDR3 is TGTGCCAGCAGCGTGAGATTGGACAGTGTCAATGAGCAGTTCTTC.

The CDR3 nucleotides are TGTGCCATCAGGGACAGCCTAATGAACACTGAAGCTTTCTTT. Its translation is CAIRDSLMNTEAFF. The chain recombines TRBV10-3 with TRBJ1-1; the D gene is possibly TRBD1 (6 bases). The CDR3 is made up of 14 amino acids. Germline V CDR1 and CDR2: ENHRY, SYGVKD. The V gene lost 6 bases and the J gene lost 0 bases, with 11 bases spanning the gap.

This clone has just one count. The gene calls are TRBV28 and TRBJ1-3; D is unresolved. The V gene's germline CDR1 is MDHEN and CDR2 SYDVKM. V was trimmed by 5 bases and J by 4 bases, leaving 6 bases between them. The CDR3 is made up of 12 amino acids. This CDR3 reads CASSLPGNTIYF. CDR3 bases: TGTGCCAGCAGTCTCCCCGGAAACACCATATATTTT.

J is TRBJ2-5 and V is TRBV7-9, with 10 bases matching TRBD1. Germline trimming cut 3 bases from V and 3 bases from J; bases unmatched to any gene: 1. Germline CDR1 is SEHNR and CDR2 is FQNEAQ (reference sequence). The CDR3 loop spans 14 amino acids. The DNA for the CDR3 is TGTGCCAGCAGCTTCGGGACAGGGGAAGAGACCCAGTACTTC. The encoded protein is CASSFGTGEETQYF.

The rearrangement joins TRBV5-6 to TRBJ2-5, with no clear D. V lost 5 bases and J 5 bases, leaving 16 bases between the germline ends. Germline V gives CDR1 SGHDT, CDR2 YYEEEE. The CDR3 runs 14 residues. The CDR3 region has the DNA TGTGCCAGCAGTTCCGACCGCCTCGGGGAGACCCAGTACTTC. Its translation is CASSSDRLGETQYF.

This clone was observed a single time. This chain uses TRBV20-1 with TRBJ2-1, with D possibly being TRBD1 (5 bases). The CDR3 extends over 11 amino acids. Germline CDR1 DFQATT, CDR2 SNEGSKA (reference sequence). Trimming stripped 8 bases from V and 2 bases from J, with 7 bases between. In DNA form, the CDR3 reads TGCAGTACGGACACCTACAATGAGCAGTTCTTC. It yields the protein CSTDTYNEQFF.